These 4 T cell receptor beta chains were sequenced from one sample in a study of blood T cell repertoires in COVID-19. Assay used: immunoSEQ multiplex PCR; TCRdb lists only in-frame clones, some missing. Among some 120,000 clones, around nine tenths were seen once, and the ten largest hold approximately 3.7%. The sample comprised peripheral blood. These TCRs come from a man aged 45-60 years with active COVID-19.

This chain joins TRBV4-1 and TRBJ2-1, with unresolved D. Germline V CDR1 and CDR2: MGHRA, YSYEKL. V was shortened by 5 bases and J by 0 bases, with 11 bases between the two germline ends. The CDR3 has 15 residues. The CDR3 nucleotides read TGCGCCAGCAGCTCCGGTGTAAGCTCCTACAATGAGCAGTTCTTC. It encodes CASSSGVSSYNEQFF.

V usage is TRBV11-2 and J usage is TRBJ1-1; no firm D call. Germline CDR1 reads SGHAT; CDR2 reads FQNNGV. The CDR3 is 14 amino acids. V was trimmed by 4 bases and J by 4 bases, leaving 13 bases between them. The DNA of the CDR3 is TGTGCCAGCAGCTCCCCTGGGCGGGGCACTGAAGCTTTCTTT. Residues: CASSSPGRGTEAFF.

This chain links TRBV19 with TRBJ1-2; a possible D gene is TRBD1 (5 bases). CDR3 length: 14 residues. Trimming took off 3 bases at V and 1 base at J, with 9 bases between the two ends. The germline V gene encodes CDR1 LNHDA and CDR2 SQIVND (reference sequence). The CDR3 bases are TGTGCCAGTAGTATGGGGGGGAGTAACTATGGCTACACCTTC. Its protein is CASSMGGSNYGYTF.

The gene calls are TRBV14 and TRBJ1-1, with 11 bases aligning to TRBD1. V was clipped by 5 bases and J by 4 bases; unmatched bases: 21. The CDR3 loop spans 20 amino acids. CDR1 is SGHDN, CDR2 FVKESK, per germline. This CDR3 is CASSIRPGTGGFFVSTEAFF. The CDR3 DNA follows: TGTGCCAGCAGCATACGTCCCGGGACAGGGGGATTTTTTGTAAGCACTGAAGCTTTCTTT.